Shown below are 10 T cell receptor beta chains from a single sample sequenced in a study of immune heterogeneity within non-small cell lung tumors. Each sample used about 650 ng of genomic DNA from bulk tumor tissue. Every primary tumor yielded several biopsies, spaced far apart, that were taken during surgery. The study enrolled patients with untreated, newly diagnosed non-small cell lung cancer who underwent curative surgery. Multiplex PCR (32 V and 13 J primers) was used to amplify the TCR beta CDR3. TCRdb reprocessed the multiplex PCR reads with MiXCR, giving one entry per CDR3 protein. The sample contains 12,000 to 15,000 distinct CDR3 sequences, approximately 29% of which appear only once. The specimen sequenced was lung tumor tissue. Receptors originate from a woman aged 50 to 60 with non-small cell lung cancer.

By frequency in the sample, this clonotype is medium-sized (0.01 to 0.1%). V usage is TRBV18 and J usage is TRBJ1-4; D is unclear. The CDR3 has 14 residues. The V gene's germline CDR1 is KGHSH and CDR2 LQKENI. Trimming took off 3 bases at V and 8 bases at J, with 13 bases between the two ends. The CDR3 protein is CASSPARVGEKLFF. The DNA for the CDR3 is TGTGCCAGCTCACCGGCTAGGGTCGGAGAAAAACTGTTTTTT.

Points on this clonotype: Given a much more abundant clone one base away, this may be a read error. The gene calls are TRBV6-4 and TRBJ2-2; 7 positions agree with TRBD2. With 6 bases clipped from V and 3 bases from J, the junction kept 4 bases outside the gene matches. CDR1 and CDR2 from the germline V gene are MRHNA and SNTAGT. The CDR3 sequence is 14 residues long. The CDR3: CASRGGEDTGELFF. For the CDR3, the DNA is TGTGCCAGCAGGGGGGGGGAGGACACCGGGGAGCTGTTTTTT.

This clonotype occurred a few times. The chain recombines TRBV5-6 with TRBJ2-3; 9 bases are a match to TRBD1. V shed 4 bases, J shed 5 bases, and the junction held 8 bases outside the gene matches. The germline gives CDR1 SGHDT, CDR2 YYEEEE. The CDR3 runs to 15 residues. The CDR3 coding sequence is TGTGCCAGCAGCCCAGCCGGGACAGGGATAGATACGCAGTATTTT. Amino acids: CASSPAGTGIDTQYF.

The rearrangement links TRBV20-1 to TRBJ1-6; no firm D call. The CDR3 runs to 17 residues. Trimming shortened V by 0 bases and J by 5 bases, and 17 bases separated the two germline ends. Germline lookup yields CDR1 DFQATT and CDR2 SNEGSKA (reference sequence). CDR3 loop: CSARDPAGLRNNSPLHF. DNA of the CDR3: TGCAGTGCTAGAGATCCCGCTGGGCTGCGGAATAATTCACCCCTCCACTTT.

The sample holds many counts of this clonotype. This sequence joins TRBV5-8 and TRBJ2-2; a possible D gene is TRBD1 (6 bases). Per the germline V gene, CDR1 is SGHTS and CDR2 is YDEGEE. Trimming took off 1 base at V and 4 bases at J, with 11 bases between the two ends. The CDR3 consists of 15 residues. CDR3 in DNA: TGTGCCAGCAGCTTGACAGGGCGAGGCACCGGGGAGCTGTTTTTT. This sequence encodes CASSLTGRGTGELFF.

In regard to this clonotype: The CDR3 carries no conserved terminal phenylalanine or tryptophan, so it likely arises from a read error. It is unclear where the CDR3 begins or ends on the DNA, so no DNA is shown, and the CDR3 is as TCRdb lists it. The chain employs TRBV10-3 and TRBJ2-3; TRBD2 is taken as the D call from the table, unchecked against the DNA. The germline V gene has CDR1 ENHRY and CDR2 SYGVKD. The CDR3 is 16 amino acids in total, end residues counted. The CDR3 protein is CAISEGLAGSEQYFGP.

V usage is TRBV20-1 and J usage is TRBJ2-3, with 9 bases fitting TRBD1. This CDR3 has 15 residues. The germline V gene encodes CDR1 DFQATT and CDR2 SNEGSKA (reference sequence). With V trimmed by 5 bases and J by 5 bases, 11 bases remained unmatched. CDR3 nucleotides: TGCAGTGCTCCAGCTTCGGACAGGGGAGAAGATACGCAGTATTTT. As protein: CSAPASDRGEDTQYF.

This chain links TRBV6-1 with TRBJ1-5, with D possibly TRBD1 on 5 matching bases. The germline CDR1 and CDR2 sequences are MNHNS and SASEGT. The CDR3 sequence is 14 residues long. The V end lost 3 bases, the J end lost 2 bases, and 8 bases lay between the germline ends. The CDR3 sequence: CASSDRDGNQPQHF. The CDR3 DNA reads as TGTGCCAGCAGTGACCGGGACGGCAATCAGCCCCAGCATTTT.

The sample holds a few counts of this clonotype. The CDR3 loop reads CASSEAGQGWNEQFF. Here the CDR3 DNA reads TGTGCCAGCAGTGAAGCAGGACAGGGTTGGAATGAGCAGTTCTTC. The genes are TRBV6-1 and TRBJ2-1; 8 nucleotides line up with TRBD1. V gave up 0 bases and J gave up 7 bases; unmatched junction bases: 5. There are 15 residues in the CDR3. Germline lookup yields CDR1 MNHNS and CDR2 SASEGT.

In this sample, this clonotype turned up a few times. This chain links TRBV6-6 with TRBJ1-2; D gene unclear. Trimming shortened V by 0 bases and J by 2 bases, and 7 bases separated the two germline ends. Per germline, CDR1 MNHNY and CDR2 SVGAGI (reference sequence). The CDR3 spans 14 residues. This CDR3 reads CASSYSPGNYGYTF. The CDR3 nucleotides are TGTGCCAGCAGTTACTCTCCGGGAAACTATGGCTACACCTTC.